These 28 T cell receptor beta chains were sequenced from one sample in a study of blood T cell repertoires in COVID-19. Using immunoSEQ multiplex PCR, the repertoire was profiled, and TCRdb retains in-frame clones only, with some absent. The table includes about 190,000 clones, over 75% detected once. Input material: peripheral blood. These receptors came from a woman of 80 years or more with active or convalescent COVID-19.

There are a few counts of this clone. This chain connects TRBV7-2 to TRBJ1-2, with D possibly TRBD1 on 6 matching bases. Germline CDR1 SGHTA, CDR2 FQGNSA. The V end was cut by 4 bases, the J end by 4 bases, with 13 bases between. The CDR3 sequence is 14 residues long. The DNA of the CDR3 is TGTGCCAGCAGCTCGGTACAGGGAAGCTATGGCTACACCTTC. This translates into CASSSVQGSYGYTF.

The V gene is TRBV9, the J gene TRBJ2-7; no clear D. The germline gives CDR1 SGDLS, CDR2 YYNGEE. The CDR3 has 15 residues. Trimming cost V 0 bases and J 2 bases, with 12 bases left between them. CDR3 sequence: CASSVAPLATYEQYF. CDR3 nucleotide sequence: TGTGCCAGCAGCGTAGCCCCGCTGGCCACCTACGAGCAGTACTTC.

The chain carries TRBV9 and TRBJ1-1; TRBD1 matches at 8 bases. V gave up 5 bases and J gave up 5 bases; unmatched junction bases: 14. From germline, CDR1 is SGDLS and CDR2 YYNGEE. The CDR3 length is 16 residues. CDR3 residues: CASSRSFQGARTEAFF. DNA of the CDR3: TGTGCCAGCAGTCGATCATTCCAGGGGGCGCGTACTGAAGCTTTCTTT.

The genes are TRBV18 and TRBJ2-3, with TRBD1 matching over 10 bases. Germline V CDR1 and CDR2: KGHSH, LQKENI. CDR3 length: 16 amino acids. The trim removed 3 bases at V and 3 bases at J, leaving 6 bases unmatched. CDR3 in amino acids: CASSPIGQGETDTQYF. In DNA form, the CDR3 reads TGTGCCAGCTCACCTATAGGACAGGGGGAAACAGATACGCAGTATTTT.

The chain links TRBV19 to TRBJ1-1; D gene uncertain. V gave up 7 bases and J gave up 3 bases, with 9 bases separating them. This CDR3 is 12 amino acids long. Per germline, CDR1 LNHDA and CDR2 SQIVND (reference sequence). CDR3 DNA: TGTGCCAGTAAGTTCGGTGACACTGAAGCTTTCTTT. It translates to CASKFGDTEAFF. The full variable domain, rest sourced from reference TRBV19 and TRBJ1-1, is DGGITQSPKYLFRKEGQNVTLSCEQNLNHDAMYWYRQDPGQGLRLIYYSQIVNDFQKGDIAEGYSVSREKKESFPLTVTSAQKNPTAFYLCASKFGDTEAFFGQGTRLTVV.

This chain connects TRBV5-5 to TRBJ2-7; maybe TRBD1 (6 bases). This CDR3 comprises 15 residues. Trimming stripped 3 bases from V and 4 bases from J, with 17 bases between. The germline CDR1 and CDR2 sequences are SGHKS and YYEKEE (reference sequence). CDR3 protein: CASSYVRGTGYEQYF. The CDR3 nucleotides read TGTGCCAGCAGCTACGTGAGGGGGACGGGGTACGAGCAGTACTTC.

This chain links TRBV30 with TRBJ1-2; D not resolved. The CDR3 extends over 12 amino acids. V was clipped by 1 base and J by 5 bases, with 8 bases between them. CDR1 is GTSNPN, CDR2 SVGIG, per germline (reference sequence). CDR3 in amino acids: CAWSGTGYGYTF. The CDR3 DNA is TGTGCCTGGAGTGGAACGGGGTATGGCTACACCTTC.

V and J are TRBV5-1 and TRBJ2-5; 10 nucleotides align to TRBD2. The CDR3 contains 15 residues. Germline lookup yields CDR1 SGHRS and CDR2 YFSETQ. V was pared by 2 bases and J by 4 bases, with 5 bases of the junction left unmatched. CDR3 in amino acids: CASSLQAGGPETQYF. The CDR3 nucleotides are TGCGCCAGCAGCTTACAAGCGGGGGGGCCAGAGACCCAGTACTTC.

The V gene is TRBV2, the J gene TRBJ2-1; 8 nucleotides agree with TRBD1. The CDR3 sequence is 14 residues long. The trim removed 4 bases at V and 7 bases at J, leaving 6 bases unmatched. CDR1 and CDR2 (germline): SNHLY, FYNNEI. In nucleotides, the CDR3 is TGTGCCAGCAGTGCAGACAGGGGAAATAATGAGCAGTTCTTC. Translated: CASSADRGNNEQFF.

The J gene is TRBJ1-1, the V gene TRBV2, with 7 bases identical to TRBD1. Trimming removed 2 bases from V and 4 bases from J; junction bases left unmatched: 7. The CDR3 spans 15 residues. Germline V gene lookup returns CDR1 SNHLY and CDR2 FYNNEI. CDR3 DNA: TGTGCCAGCAGTGAAAGACAGGGAAGTATCACTGAAGCTTTCTTT. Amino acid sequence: CASSERQGSITEAFF.

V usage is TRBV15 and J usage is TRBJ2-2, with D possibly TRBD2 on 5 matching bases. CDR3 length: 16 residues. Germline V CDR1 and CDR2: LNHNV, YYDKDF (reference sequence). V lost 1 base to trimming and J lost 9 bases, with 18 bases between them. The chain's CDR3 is CATSRGSGLAGWELFF. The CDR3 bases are TGTGCCACCAGCAGAGGTAGTGGCCTAGCAGGCTGGGAGCTGTTTTTT.

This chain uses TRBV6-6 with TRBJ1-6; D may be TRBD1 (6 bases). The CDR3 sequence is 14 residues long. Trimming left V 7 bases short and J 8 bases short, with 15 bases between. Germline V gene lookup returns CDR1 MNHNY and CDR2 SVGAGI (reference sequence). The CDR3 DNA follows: TGTGCCAGCACCAGAACAGGGAGGGATTCACCCCTCCACTTT. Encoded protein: CASTRTGRDSPLHF.

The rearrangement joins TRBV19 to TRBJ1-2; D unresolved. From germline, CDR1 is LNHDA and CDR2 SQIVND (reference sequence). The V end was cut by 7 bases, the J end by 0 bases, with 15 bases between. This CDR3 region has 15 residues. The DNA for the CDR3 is TGTGCCAGTACCCTCCTGTACCCTACTAACTATGGCTACACCTTC. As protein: CASTLLYPTNYGYTF.

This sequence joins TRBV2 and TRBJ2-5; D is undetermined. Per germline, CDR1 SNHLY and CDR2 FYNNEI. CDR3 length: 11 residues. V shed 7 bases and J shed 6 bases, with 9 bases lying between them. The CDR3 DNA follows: TGTGCCAGCAAGTATGACAAGACCCAGTACTTC. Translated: CASKYDKTQYF. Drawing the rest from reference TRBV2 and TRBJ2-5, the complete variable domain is EPEVTQTPSHQVTQMGQEVILRCVPISNHLYFYWYRQILGQKVEFLVSFYNNEISEKSEIFDDQFSVERPDGSNFTLKIRSTKLEDSAMYFCASKYDKTQYFGPGTRLLVL.

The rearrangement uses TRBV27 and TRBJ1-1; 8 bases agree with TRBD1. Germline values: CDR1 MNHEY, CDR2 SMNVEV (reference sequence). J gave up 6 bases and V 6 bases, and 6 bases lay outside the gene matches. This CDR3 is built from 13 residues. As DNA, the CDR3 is TGTGCCAGCAGCAACAGGGGGATGTCTGAAGCTTTCTTT. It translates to CASSNRGMSEAFF.

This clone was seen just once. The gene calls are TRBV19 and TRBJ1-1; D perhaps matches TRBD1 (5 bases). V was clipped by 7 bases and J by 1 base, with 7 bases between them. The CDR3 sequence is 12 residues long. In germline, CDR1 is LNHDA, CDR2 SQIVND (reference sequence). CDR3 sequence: CASTQGNTEAFF. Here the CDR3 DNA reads TGTGCCAGTACTCAGGGGAACACTGAAGCTTTCTTT.

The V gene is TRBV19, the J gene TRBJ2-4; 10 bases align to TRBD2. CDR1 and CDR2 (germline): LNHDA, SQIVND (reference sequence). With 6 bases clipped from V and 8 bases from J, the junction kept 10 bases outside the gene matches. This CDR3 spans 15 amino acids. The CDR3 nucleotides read TGTGCCAGTAGACAATCTAGCGGGGGTTATGACATTCAGTACTTC. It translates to CASRQSSGGYDIQYF.

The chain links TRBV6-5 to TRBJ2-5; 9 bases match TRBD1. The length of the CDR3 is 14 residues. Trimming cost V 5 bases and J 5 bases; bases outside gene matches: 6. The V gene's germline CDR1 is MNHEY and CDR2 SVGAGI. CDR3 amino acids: CASSIQGAGETQYF. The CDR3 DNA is TGTGCCAGCAGTATACAGGGGGCGGGGGAGACCCAGTACTTC.

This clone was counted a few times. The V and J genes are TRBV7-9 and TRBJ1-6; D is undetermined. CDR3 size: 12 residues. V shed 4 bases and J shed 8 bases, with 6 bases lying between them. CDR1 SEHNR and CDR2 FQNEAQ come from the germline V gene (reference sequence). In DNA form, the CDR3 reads TGTGCCAGCAGCTCCACTGATTCACCCCTCCACTTT. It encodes CASSSTDSPLHF.

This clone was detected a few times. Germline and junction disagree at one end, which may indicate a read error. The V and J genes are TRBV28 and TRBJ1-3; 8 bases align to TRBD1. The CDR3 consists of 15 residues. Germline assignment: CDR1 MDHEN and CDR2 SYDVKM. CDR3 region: CASTPYQGAGNTIYF. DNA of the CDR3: TGTGCCAGCACTCCCTATCAGGGGGCTGGGAACACCATATATTTT.

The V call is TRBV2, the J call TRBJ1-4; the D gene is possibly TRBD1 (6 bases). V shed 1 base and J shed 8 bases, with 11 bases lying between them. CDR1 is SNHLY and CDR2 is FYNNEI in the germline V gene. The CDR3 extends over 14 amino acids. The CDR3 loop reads CASSEEGGGEKLFF. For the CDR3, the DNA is TGTGCCAGCAGTGAAGAGGGAGGGGGGGAAAAACTGTTTTTT.

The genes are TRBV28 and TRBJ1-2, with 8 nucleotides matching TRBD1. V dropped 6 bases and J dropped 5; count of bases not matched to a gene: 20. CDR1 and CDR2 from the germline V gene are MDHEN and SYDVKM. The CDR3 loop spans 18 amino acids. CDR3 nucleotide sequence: TGTGCCAGCAGGAACCGTGGGAGAGGGGGACAGGACCTGTATGGCTACACCTTC. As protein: CASRNRGRGGQDLYGYTF.

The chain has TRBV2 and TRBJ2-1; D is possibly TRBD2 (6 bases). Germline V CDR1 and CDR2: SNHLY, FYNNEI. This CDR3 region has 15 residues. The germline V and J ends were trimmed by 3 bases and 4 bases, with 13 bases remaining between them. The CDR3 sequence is CASSDGAGRYNEQFF. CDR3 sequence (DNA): TGTGCCAGCAGTGATGGGGCGGGGAGATACAATGAGCAGTTCTTC. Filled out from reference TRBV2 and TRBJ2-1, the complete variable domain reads EPEVTQTPSHQVTQMGQEVILRCVPISNHLYFYWYRQILGQKVEFLVSFYNNEISEKSEIFDDQFSVERPDGSNFTLKIRSTKLEDSAMYFCASSDGAGRYNEQFFGPGTRLTVL.

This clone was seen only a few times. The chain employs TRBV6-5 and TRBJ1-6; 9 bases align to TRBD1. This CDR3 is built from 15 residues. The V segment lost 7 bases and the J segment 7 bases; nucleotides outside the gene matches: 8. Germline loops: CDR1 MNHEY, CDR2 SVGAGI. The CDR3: CASNDRGSGNSPLHF. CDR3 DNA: TGTGCCAGCAACGACAGGGGGTCCGGCAATTCACCCCTCCACTTT.

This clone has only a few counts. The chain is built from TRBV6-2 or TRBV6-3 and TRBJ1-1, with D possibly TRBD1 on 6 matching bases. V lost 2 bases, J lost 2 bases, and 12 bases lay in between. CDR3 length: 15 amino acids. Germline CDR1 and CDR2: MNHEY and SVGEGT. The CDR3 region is CASSYQGHQNTEAFF. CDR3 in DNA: TGTGCCAGCAGTTACCAGGGACACCAAAACACTGAAGCTTTCTTT.

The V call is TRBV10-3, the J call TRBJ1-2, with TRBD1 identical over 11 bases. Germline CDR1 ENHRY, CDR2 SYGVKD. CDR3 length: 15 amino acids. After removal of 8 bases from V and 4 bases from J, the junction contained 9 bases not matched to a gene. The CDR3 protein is CAIGEGGQGAYGYTF. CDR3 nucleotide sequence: TGTGCCATCGGGGAGGGAGGACAGGGGGCCTATGGCTACACCTTC.

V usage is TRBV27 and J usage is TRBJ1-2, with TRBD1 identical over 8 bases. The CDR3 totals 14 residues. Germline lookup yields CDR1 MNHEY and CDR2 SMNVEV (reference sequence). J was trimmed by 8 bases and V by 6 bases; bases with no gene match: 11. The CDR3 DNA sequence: TGTGCCAGCAGGATGACAGGGGCCGGAGGGGGCTACACCTTC. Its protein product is CASRMTGAGGGYTF.

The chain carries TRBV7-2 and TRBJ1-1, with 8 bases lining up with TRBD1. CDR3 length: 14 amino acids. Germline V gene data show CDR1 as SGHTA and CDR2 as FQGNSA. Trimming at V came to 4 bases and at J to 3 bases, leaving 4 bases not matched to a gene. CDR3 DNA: TGTGCCAGCAGCTCAACAGGGGGGCACACTGAAGCTTTCTTT. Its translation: CASSSTGGHTEAFF.